A single sample is the source of the 24 T cell receptor beta chains below, sequenced in a study of cytomegalovirus exposure and HLA in healthy donors. The repertoire was sequenced with immunoSEQ multiplex PCR; TCRdb's copy has only in-frame clones and lacks some. The sample has 57,000 or so clones; 85% to 95% are singletons. Sequencing used PBMCs. The receptors derive from a young man in good health and CMV-seronegative.

The chain has TRBV2 and TRBJ1-1, with 7 bases that match TRBD1. Trimming took 8 bases from V and 5 from J; bases not matched to a gene: 8. The CDR3 is made up of 13 amino acids. The germline V gene has CDR1 SNHLY and CDR2 FYNNEI. The CDR3 is CASQGGRATEAFF. In nucleotides, the CDR3 is TGTGCCAGCCAGGGGGGCAGGGCTACTGAAGCTTTCTTT.

This chain joins TRBV6-5 and TRBJ2-1, with D perhaps matching TRBD1 (6 bases). CDR1 and CDR2 (germline): MNHEY, SVGAGI. The V and J ends lost 6 bases and 8 bases respectively, with 8 bases between them. CDR3 length equals 11 residues. The CDR3 protein is CASRQGDEQFF. CDR3 in DNA: TGTGCCAGCAGACAGGGAGATGAGCAGTTCTTC.

V usage is TRBV4-2 and J usage is TRBJ2-5, with 12 bases that match TRBD2. The CDR3 spans 15 residues. Looked up from germline, CDR1 is LGHNA and CDR2 is YNFKEQ. V was pared by 4 bases and J by 4 bases, with 4 bases of the junction left unmatched. The CDR3 reads CASSPGLAGRETQYF. DNA of the CDR3: TGTGCCAGCAGCCCGGGACTAGCGGGCCGAGAGACCCAGTACTTC.

The J gene is TRBJ1-1, the V gene TRBV27; 11 bases line up with TRBD1. The CDR3 runs 16 residues. CDR1 MNHEY and CDR2 SMNVEV come from the germline V gene (reference sequence). With 3 bases clipped from V and 6 bases from J, the junction kept 9 bases outside the gene matches. CDR3 in amino acids: CASSFQGTGGVSEAFF. CDR3 coding DNA: TGTGCCAGCAGTTTCCAGGGGACAGGGGGGGTGTCTGAAGCTTTCTTT.

This sequence joins TRBV19 and TRBJ2-3; TRBD2 might be the D (5 bases). Germline V lookup: CDR1 LNHDA, CDR2 SQIVND (reference sequence). This CDR3 contains 15 residues. V was cut by 0 bases and J by 2 bases, with 9 bases left in between. CDR3 loop: CASSIEGRPTDTQYF. The CDR3 DNA follows: TGTGCCAGTAGTATAGAAGGGAGACCCACAGATACGCAGTATTTT. Complete variable domain (other parts from reference TRBV19 and TRBJ2-3): DGGITQSPKYLFRKEGQNVTLSCEQNLNHDAMYWYRQDPGQGLRLIYYSQIVNDFQKGDIAEGYSVSREKKESFPLTVTSAQKNPTAFYLCASSIEGRPTDTQYFGPGTRLTVL.

Comment on this clone: At the DNA level, this CDR3 is encoded by other sequences in the same sample as well. J is TRBJ2-1 and V is TRBV28; 8 bases agree with TRBD1. After removal of 11 bases from V and 4 bases from J, the junction contained 13 bases not matched to a gene. Germline-derived CDR1 and CDR2 are MDHEN and SYDVKM. The CDR3 totals 15 residues. CDR3 in amino acids: CASSPRTGLYNEQFF. In DNA form, the CDR3 reads TGTGCCTCCAGCCCGAGGACAGGGCTATACAATGAGCAGTTCTTC.

Here the CDR3 DNA reads TGTGCCAGCAGCAGGACAGGGACAGATACGCAGTATTTT. This sequence encodes CASSRTGTDTQYF. This rearrangement joins TRBV6-4 to TRBJ2-3; 8 bases align to TRBD1. V shed 6 bases and J 3 bases; nucleotides not matched to a gene: 2. Looked up from germline, CDR1 is MRHNA and CDR2 is SNTAGT. The CDR3 sequence is 13 residues long.

V gene TRBV9 combines with J gene TRBJ1-3; D not resolved. Germline-derived CDR1 and CDR2 are SGDLS and YYNGEE. The germline V and J ends were trimmed by 5 bases and 7 bases, with 16 bases remaining between them. This CDR3 is built from 14 residues. CDR3 bases: TGTGCCAGCAGTCCCACCCCCCAGTCTAACACCATATATTTT. As protein: CASSPTPQSNTIYF.

The V call is TRBV4-2, the J call TRBJ2-1, with D maybe TRBD1 (6 bases). The V gene's germline CDR1 is LGHNA and CDR2 YNFKEQ. The CDR3 runs 16 residues. V gave up 4 bases and J gave up 0 bases, with 13 bases separating them. CDR3 nucleotide sequence: TGTGCCAGCAGCCCGTTCAGGGGAACCTCCTACAATGAGCAGTTCTTC. Residues: CASSPFRGTSYNEQFF.

The chain employs TRBV7-6 and TRBJ2-1, with TRBD2 matching over 7 bases. The CDR3 runs 16 residues. Germline-derived CDR1 and CDR2 are SGHVS and FNYEAQ. Trimming at V came to 5 bases and at J to 6 bases, leaving 13 bases not matched to a gene. CDR3 amino acids: CASSPSTGTTRNEQFF. CDR3 DNA sequence: TGTGCCAGCAGCCCATCAACCGGGACTACCCGCAATGAGCAGTTCTTC. The complete variable domain, with remaining parts taken from reference TRBV7-6 and TRBJ2-1, reads GAGVSQSPRYKVTKRGQDVALRCDPISGHVSLYWYRQALGQGPEFLTYFNYEAQQDKSGLPNDRFSAERPEGSISTLTIQRTEQRDSAMYRCASSPSTGTTRNEQFFGPGTRLTVL.

This clone was counted between two and nine times. This sequence joins TRBV6-4 and TRBJ2-3; the match to TRBD2 covers 10 bases. V shed 0 bases, J shed 3 bases, and the junction held 3 bases outside the gene matches. Germline assignment: CDR1 MRHNA and CDR2 SNTAGT. The length of the CDR3 is 16 residues. Here the CDR3 reads CASSDSASGSTDTQYF. CDR3 DNA: TGTGCCAGCAGTGACTCGGCTAGCGGGAGTACAGATACGCAGTATTTT.

This chain joins TRBV7-8 and TRBJ2-7; possible D gene TRBD2, 6 bases. The CDR3 has 14 amino acids. V lost 5 bases and J 1 base, leaving 12 bases between the germline ends. The germline V gene encodes CDR1 SGHVS and CDR2 FQNEAQ. The CDR3 DNA sequence: TGTGCCAGCAGCCCACGACTAGAGTCCTACGAGCAGTACTTC. It specifies CASSPRLESYEQYF.

The V gene is TRBV5-1, the J gene TRBJ2-5, with D hard to call. The DNA end lines up better with TRBJ2-7; the J call may be wrong. The CDR3 covers 14 residues. CDR1 SGHRS and CDR2 YFSETQ come from the germline V gene. DNA for the CDR3: TGCGCCAGCAGCTTCGACACCAACTCCTACGAGCAGTACTTC. Translated, it gives CASSFDTNSYEQYF.

CDR3 DNA: TGTGCCAGCTCCCCTATCCAGGGCGTCTTGGAGACCCAGTACTTC. Its protein is CASSPIQGVLETQYF. The chain has TRBV18 and TRBJ2-5, with D possibly being TRBD1 (5 bases). Germline CDR1 reads KGHSH; CDR2 reads LQKENI. V was shortened by 6 bases and J by 5 bases, with 19 bases between the two germline ends. The CDR3 covers 15 residues.

This chain connects TRBV6-5 to TRBJ1-1; D remains unclear. The CDR3 spans 12 residues. Trimming removed 2 bases from V and 8 bases from J, with 9 bases in between. The germline CDR1 and CDR2 sequences are MNHEY and SVGAGI. CDR3 protein: CASSYGAGEAFF. The CDR3 DNA sequence: TGTGCCAGCAGTTACGGTGCGGGGGAAGCTTTCTTT.

The rearrangement uses TRBV27 and TRBJ1-5; D gene unclear. Germline loops: CDR1 MNHEY, CDR2 SMNVEV (reference sequence). The CDR3 totals 14 residues. Between the trimmed V and J ends, which lost 2 bases and 3 bases, there was a span of 8 bases. The CDR3 DNA reads as TGTGCCAGCAGTTTAGGAGGCTACAATCAGCCCCAGCATTTT. Amino acids: CASSLGGYNQPQHF.

The genes are TRBV7-2 and TRBJ2-1; TRBD2 matches 12 bases. With 5 bases clipped from V and 4 bases from J, the junction kept 6 bases outside the gene matches. CDR1 SGHTA and CDR2 FQGNSA come from the germline V gene. This CDR3 contains 16 residues. In nucleotides, the CDR3 is TGTGCCAGCAGCCCACAGGGGACTAGCGGGTACAATGAGCAGTTCTTC. Residues: CASSPQGTSGYNEQFF.

The chain couples TRBV30 to TRBJ2-5; TRBD1 agrees at 7 bases. The CDR3 has 13 residues. CDR1 is GTSNPN and CDR2 is SVGIG in the germline V gene (reference sequence). The V segment lost 2 bases and the J segment 3 bases; nucleotides outside the gene matches: 3. Here the CDR3 DNA reads TGTGCCTGGAGTAGAGGGGGCGAAGAGACCCAGTACTTC. The encoded protein is CAWSRGGEETQYF.

The chain combines TRBV10-1 with TRBJ1-1; a possible D gene is TRBD1 (6 bases). V lost 8 bases and J 4 bases, leaving 14 bases between the germline ends. The CDR3 has 13 residues. From germline, CDR1 is WNHNN and CDR2 SYGVQD (reference sequence). The DNA of the CDR3 is TGCGCCAGCTCGACAGGTCTGGGCACTGAAGCTTTCTTT. Encoded protein: CASSTGLGTEAFF.

The chain recombines TRBV27 with TRBJ1-1; 8 positions agree with TRBD1. Looked up from germline, CDR1 is MNHEY and CDR2 is SMNVEV (reference sequence). Unmatched junction bases numbered 5, after V lost 6 bases and J lost 5 bases. This CDR3 is 13 amino acids long. This CDR3 is CASSLQGGTEAFF. CDR3 DNA: TGTGCCAGCAGCCTACAGGGGGGGACTGAAGCTTTCTTT.

J is TRBJ2-5 and V is TRBV7-8; a possible D gene is TRBD2 (5 bases). The germline gives CDR1 SGHVS, CDR2 FQNEAQ. Trimming shortened V by 4 bases and J by 2 bases, and 11 bases separated the two germline ends. The CDR3 loop spans 14 amino acids. The CDR3, as DNA: TGTGCCAGCAGCTCCGGACTGCTACAAGAGACCCAGTACTTC. Its translation: CASSSGLLQETQYF.

This clone was picked up one time. The V call is TRBV6-1, the J call TRBJ2-1; TRBD2 aligns across 8 bases. The CDR3 contains 15 residues. CDR1 and CDR2 (germline): MNHNS, SASEGT. The trim removed 6 bases at V and 2 bases at J, leaving 6 bases unmatched. CDR3 nucleotides: TGTGCCAGCAGAACGTGGCGGGAGGCCTACAATGAGCAGTTCTTC. This encodes CASRTWREAYNEQFF.

V is TRBV11-2 and J is TRBJ2-1; the match to TRBD2 covers 12 bases. This CDR3 is 17 amino acids long. Germline V lookup: CDR1 SGHAT, CDR2 FQNNGV. Trimming took 5 bases from V and 7 from J; bases not matched to a gene: 12. The CDR3 DNA sequence: TGTGCCAGCAGCCGCCGGCTGGCTAGCGGGAGGGGGAATGAGCAGTTCTTC. Its protein product is CASSRRLASGRGNEQFF. The entire variable domain, with the rest obtained from reference TRBV11-2 and TRBJ2-1, is as follows: EAGVAQSPRYKIIEKRQSVAFWCNPISGHATLYWYQQILGQGPKLLIQFQNNGVVDDSQLPKDRFSAERLKGVDSTLKIQPAKLEDSAVYLCASSRRLASGRGNEQFFGPGTRLTVL.

The chain employs TRBV29-1 and TRBJ2-1; TRBD2 aligns across 8 bases. V was clipped by 6 bases and J by 1 base; unmatched bases: 2. This CDR3 spans 13 amino acids. In germline, CDR1 is SQVTM, CDR2 ANQGSEA. CDR3 bases: TGCAGCGTGGGACTAGGGTCCTACAATGAGCAGTTCTTC. Translation: CSVGLGSYNEQFF.